This TCR beta chain was sequenced during a study of regulatory T cells in long-lasting Graves disease. Overall study results and limits: Newly diagnosed patients had higher TCR diversity than persistent Graves' patients did. TRBV28, TRBJ1-2 and TRBJ2-5 were segments that persistent disease favored.

Indicated time point: persistent/refractory GD, antithyroid drugs over 5 years with positive TRAb. From RNA extracted from PBMCs, the TCR library was made. Patients were enrolled at an endocrinology department in Xi'an, China. Nine milliliters of peripheral blood were taken and placed in EDTA tubes. V lost 7 bases and J 1 base, leaving 17 bases between the germline ends. CDR1 is SGHRS and CDR2 is YFSETQ in the germline V gene. The CDR3 sequence is 16 residues long. For this clonotype: Its antigen is still unknown.

Through Arm-PCR of CDR3 regions and iRepertoire HTBI primers, TCR beta libraries were built. TCRdb redid the calling of the multiplex PCR reads with MiXCR, one entry per CDR3 protein. The sample carries some 370,000 distinct CDR3 sequences, 23% recorded once. The chain has TRBV5-1 and TRBJ2-2; tentatively, D is TRBD2 (6 bases). The source is a middle-aged woman with Graves disease. Sequencing used peripheral blood mononuclear cells (PBMCs), obtained when the disease was refractory, from a patient treated with antithyroid drugs. This CDR3 reads CASRSGTGGNTGELFF. CDR3 nucleotides: TGCGCCAGCCGATCCGGGACTGGCGGGAACACCGGGGAGCTGTTTTTT.